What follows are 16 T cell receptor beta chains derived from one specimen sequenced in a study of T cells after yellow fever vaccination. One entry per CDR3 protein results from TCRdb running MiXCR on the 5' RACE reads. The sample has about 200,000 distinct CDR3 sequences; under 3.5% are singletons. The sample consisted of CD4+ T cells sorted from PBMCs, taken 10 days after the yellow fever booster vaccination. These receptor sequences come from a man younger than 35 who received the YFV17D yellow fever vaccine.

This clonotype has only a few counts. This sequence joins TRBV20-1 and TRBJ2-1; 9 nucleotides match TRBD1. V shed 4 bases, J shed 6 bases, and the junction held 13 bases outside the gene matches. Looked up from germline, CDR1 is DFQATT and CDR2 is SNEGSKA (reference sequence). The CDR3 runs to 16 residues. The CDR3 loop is CSATNPGTGTPNEQFF. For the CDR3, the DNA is TGCAGTGCTACCAACCCCGGGACAGGGACTCCCAATGAGCAGTTCTTC.

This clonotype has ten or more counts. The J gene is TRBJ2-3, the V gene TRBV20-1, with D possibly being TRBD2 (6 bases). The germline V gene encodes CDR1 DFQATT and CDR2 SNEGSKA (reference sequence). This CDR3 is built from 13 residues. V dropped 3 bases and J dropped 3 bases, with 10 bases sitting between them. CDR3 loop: CSASRGRTDTQYF. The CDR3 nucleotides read TGCAGTGCTAGTCGAGGGAGGACAGATACGCAGTATTTT.

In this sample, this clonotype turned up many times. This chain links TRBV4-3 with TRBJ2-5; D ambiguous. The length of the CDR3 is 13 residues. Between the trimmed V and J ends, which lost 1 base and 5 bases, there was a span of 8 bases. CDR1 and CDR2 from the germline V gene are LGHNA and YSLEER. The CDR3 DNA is TGCGCCAGCAGCCAAGGTGCTTCGGAGACCCAGTACTTC. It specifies CASSQGASETQYF.

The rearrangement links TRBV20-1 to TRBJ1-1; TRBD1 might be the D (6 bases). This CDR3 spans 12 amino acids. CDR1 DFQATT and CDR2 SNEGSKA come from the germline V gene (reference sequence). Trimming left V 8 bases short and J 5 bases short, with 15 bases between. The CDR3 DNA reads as TGCAGTCCTGCTGGGGGGCCAACTGAAGCTTTCTTT. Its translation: CSPAGGPTEAFF.

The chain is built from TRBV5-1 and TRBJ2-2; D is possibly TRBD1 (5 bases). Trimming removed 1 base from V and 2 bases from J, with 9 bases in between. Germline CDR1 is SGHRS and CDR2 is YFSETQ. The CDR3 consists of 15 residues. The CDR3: CASSLTGGNTGELFF. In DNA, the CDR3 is TGCGCCAGCAGCTTGACAGGCGGAAACACCGGGGAGCTGTTTTTT.

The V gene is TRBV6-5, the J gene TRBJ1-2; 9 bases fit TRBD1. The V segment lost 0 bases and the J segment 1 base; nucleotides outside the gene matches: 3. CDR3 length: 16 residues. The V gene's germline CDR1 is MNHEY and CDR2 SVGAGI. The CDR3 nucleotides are TGTGCCAGCAGTTACTCAGAGGGACAGGGTAACTATGGCTACACCTTC. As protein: CASSYSEGQGNYGYTF.

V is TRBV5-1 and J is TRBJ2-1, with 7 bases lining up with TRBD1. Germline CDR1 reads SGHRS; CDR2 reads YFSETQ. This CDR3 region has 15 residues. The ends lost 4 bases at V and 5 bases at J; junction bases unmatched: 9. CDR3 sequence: CASSRNPTGNNEQFF. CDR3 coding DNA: TGCGCCAGCAGCCGCAATCCGACAGGGAACAATGAGCAGTTCTTC. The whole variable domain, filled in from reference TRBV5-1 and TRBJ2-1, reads KAGVTQTPRYLIKTRGQQVTLSCSPISGHRSVSWYQQTPGQGLQFLFEYFSETQRNKGNFPGRFSGRQFSNSRSEMNVSTLELGDSALYLCASSRNPTGNNEQFFGPGTRLTVL.

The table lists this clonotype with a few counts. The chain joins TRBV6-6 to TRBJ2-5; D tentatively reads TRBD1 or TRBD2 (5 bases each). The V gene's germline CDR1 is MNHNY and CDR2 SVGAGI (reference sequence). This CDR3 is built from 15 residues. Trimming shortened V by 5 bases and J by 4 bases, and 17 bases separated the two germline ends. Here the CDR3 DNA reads TGTGCCAGCAGTAACCGGGATAAGAGGGGAGAGACCCAGTACTTC. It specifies CASSNRDKRGETQYF.

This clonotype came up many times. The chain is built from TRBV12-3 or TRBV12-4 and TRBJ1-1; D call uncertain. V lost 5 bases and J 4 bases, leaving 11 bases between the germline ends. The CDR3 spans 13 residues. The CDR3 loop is CASSAERGTEAFF. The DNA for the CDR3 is TGTGCCAGCAGTGCCGAGCGGGGCACTGAAGCTTTCTTT.

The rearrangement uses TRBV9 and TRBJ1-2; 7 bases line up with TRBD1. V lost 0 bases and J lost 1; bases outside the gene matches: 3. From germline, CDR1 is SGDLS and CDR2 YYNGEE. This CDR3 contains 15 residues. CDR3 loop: CASSVDRGVNYGYTF. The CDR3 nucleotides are TGTGCCAGCAGCGTAGACAGGGGAGTTAACTATGGCTACACCTTC.

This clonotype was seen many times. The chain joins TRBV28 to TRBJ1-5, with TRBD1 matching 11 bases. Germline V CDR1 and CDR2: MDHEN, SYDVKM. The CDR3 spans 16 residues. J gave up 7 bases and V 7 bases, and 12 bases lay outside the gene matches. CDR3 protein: CASNPRGQGVGQPQHF. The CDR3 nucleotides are TGTGCCAGCAATCCCAGGGGACAGGGGGTGGGACAGCCCCAGCATTTT.

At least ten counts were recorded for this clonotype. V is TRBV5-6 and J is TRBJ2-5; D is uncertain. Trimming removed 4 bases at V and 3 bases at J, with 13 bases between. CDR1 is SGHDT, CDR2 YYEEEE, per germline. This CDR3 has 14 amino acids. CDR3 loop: CASSQPPLEETQYF. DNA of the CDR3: TGTGCCAGCAGCCAGCCGCCCCTGGAAGAGACCCAGTACTTC.

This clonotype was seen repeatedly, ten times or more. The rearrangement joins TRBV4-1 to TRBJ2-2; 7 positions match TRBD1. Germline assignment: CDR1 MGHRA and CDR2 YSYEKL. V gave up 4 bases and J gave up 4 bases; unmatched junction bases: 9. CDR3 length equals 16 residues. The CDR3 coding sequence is TGCGCCAGCAGCCCCCGTCAACCAGGGGGCACCGGGGAGCTGTTTTTT. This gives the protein CASSPRQPGGTGELFF.

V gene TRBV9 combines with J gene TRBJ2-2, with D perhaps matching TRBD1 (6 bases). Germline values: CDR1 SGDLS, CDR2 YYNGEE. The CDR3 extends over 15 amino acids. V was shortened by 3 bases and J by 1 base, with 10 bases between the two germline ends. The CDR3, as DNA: TGTGCCAGCAGCGGGGACATCCGGAACACCGGGGAGCTGTTTTTT. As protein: CASSGDIRNTGELFF.

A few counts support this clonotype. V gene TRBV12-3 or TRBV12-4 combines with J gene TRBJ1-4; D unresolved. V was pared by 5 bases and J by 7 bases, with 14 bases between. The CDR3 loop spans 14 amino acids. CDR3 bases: TGTGCCAGCAGTGCCCAGGAAGTGGGTGAAAAACTGTTTTTT. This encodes CASSAQEVGEKLFF.

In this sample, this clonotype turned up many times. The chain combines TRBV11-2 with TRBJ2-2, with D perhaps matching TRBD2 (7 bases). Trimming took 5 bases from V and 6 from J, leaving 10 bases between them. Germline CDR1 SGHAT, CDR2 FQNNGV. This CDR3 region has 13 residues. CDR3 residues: CASSTGGPGELFF. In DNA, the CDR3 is TGTGCCAGCAGCACCGGGGGGCCCGGGGAGCTGTTTTTT.